The clone carrying this T cell receptor (beta chain) was observed once. The antigen is undetermined. Gene names are mouse gene names. The sequenced fragment ends 1 residue before the CDR3 boundary, so the rest is inferred from the germline J gene. These data originate in a study of tissue T cells after allogeneic stem cell transplantation. Study conclusions and caveats: Few T cell clones were shared across patients, but motif clusters showed tissue-specific shared signatures. Only a limited share of tissue TCRs appeared in blood or spleen. Anatomically similar tissues had similar TCR repertoires within each patient.

Data came from immunoSEQ multiplex PCR; TCRdb stores just in-frame clones and leaves some out. The sample contains roughly 7,300 clones, around half of which appear only once. As to time point: mouse harvest day 7 after allogeneic transplant. Mouse grafts combined 10^7 T-cell-depleted bone marrow cells with 10^6 splenic CD5+ T cells. The CDR3 loop spans 13 amino acids. Germline CDR1 reads LGHNA; CDR2 reads YSYQKL. The V end lost 0 bases, the J end lost 7 bases, and 4 bases lay between the germline ends. Sequenced material: lymph node tissue. The receptor's source is a female BALB/c mouse given C57BL/6 T cells with graft-versus-host disease after an allogeneic hematopoietic cell transplant. The chain uses TRBV2 and TRBJ1-6; unclear D gene. TRBJ1-6 is annotated as an ORF whose role is uncertain. CDR3 residues: CASSQESNSPLYF. The covered CDR3 bases are TGTGCCAGCAGCCAAGAGTCGAATTCGCCCCTCTAC.